Following are 29 T cell receptor beta chains from one sample sequenced in a study of T-cell reconstitution after alpha-beta-depleted transplantation in children. Unique molecular identifiers were used to barcode this TCRbeta library. TCRdb called the PCR reads again in MiXCR, with one record for every CDR3 protein. The profile shows hundreds of thousands of distinct CDR3 sequences, about an eighth of them singletons. The specimen comprised PBMCs, sampled before TCRalphabeta/CD19-depleted stem cell transplant. These receptors came from a girl aged 2 to 10 with congenital amegakaryocytic thrombocytopenia, due to receive a stem cell transplant.

This clonotype was detected many times. The chain has TRBV20-1 and TRBJ2-1, with D possibly matching TRBD1 (5 bases). This CDR3 is built from 13 residues. The germline V and J ends were trimmed by 6 bases and 3 bases, with 12 bases remaining between them. Germline CDR1 reads DFQATT; CDR2 reads SNEGSKA (reference sequence). This CDR3 is CSASHTGYNEQFF. The CDR3 DNA is TGCAGTGCCAGCCATACAGGCTACAATGAGCAGTTCTTC.

This clonotype was picked up many times. This chain connects TRBV20-1 to TRBJ1-6, with 9 bases aligning to TRBD1. With 6 bases clipped from V and 6 bases from J, the junction kept 9 bases outside the gene matches. Germline V gene lookup returns CDR1 DFQATT and CDR2 SNEGSKA (reference sequence). CDR3 size: 15 residues. In DNA form, the CDR3 reads TGCAGTGCGGCGCGGACAGGGGAATCTAATTCACCCCTCCACTTT. This sequence encodes CSAARTGESNSPLHF.

With respect to this clonotype: A much more abundant neighbour one base away suggests this may be a read error. Since no conserved phenylalanine or tryptophan closes the CDR3, a read error is the likely cause. The chain combines TRBV5-1 with TRBJ2-2; D is perhaps TRBD1 (5 bases). Germline CDR1 SGHRS, CDR2 YFSETQ. The CDR3 loop spans 16 amino acids. V shed 0 bases and J shed 3 bases, with 12 bases lying between them. CDR3 region: CASSLAEGVDTGELFI. The CDR3 DNA reads TGCGCCAGCAGCTTGGCCGAAGGGGTCGACACCGGGGAGCTGTTTATT.

This rearrangement joins TRBV20-1 to TRBJ1-1, with a possible D match to TRBD1 (5 bases). The CDR3 loop spans 18 amino acids. V lost 0 bases and J lost 6, with 26 bases in between. Germline V CDR1 and CDR2: DFQATT, SNEGSKA (reference sequence). In DNA form, the CDR3 reads TGCAGTGCTAGAGATCTTCCAGGGTCCCAGCCCGGAAGACCTGAAGCTTTCTTT. This gives the protein CSARDLPGSQPGRPEAFF.

This clonotype occurred a few times. The chain is built from TRBV6-5 and TRBJ2-7; 10 nucleotides match TRBD2. Germline lookup yields CDR1 MNHEY and CDR2 SVGAGI. The CDR3 has 14 residues. V lost 0 bases and J lost 5; bases outside the gene matches: 1. The CDR3 is CASSYSGTSDEQYF. DNA of the CDR3: TGTGCCAGCAGTTACTCTGGGACTAGCGACGAGCAGTACTTC.

This clonotype was observed a single time. This could be a read error, since a much larger clone is one nucleotide away. The genes are TRBV28 and TRBJ2-1, with D tentatively TRBD2 (6 bases). The germline V gene has CDR1 MDHEN and CDR2 SYDVKM. The CDR3 runs to 15 residues. CDR3 coding DNA: TGTGCCAGCAGTCAGCCGGGGGAGCGGTACAATGAGCCGTTCTTC. Amino acids: CASSQPGERYNEPFF.

This clonotype was seen ten or more times. Here the CDR3 reads CASSFGWELFF. In nucleotides, the CDR3 is TGTGCCAGCAGTTTCGGGTGGGAGCTGTTTTTT. The rearrangement uses TRBV12-3 or TRBV12-4 and TRBJ2-2; D is unresolved. There are 11 residues in the CDR3. Trimming cost V 3 bases and J 9 bases, with 5 bases left between them.

This rearrangement joins TRBV7-8 to TRBJ2-3, with 11 bases matching TRBD2. V trimming: 5 bases; J trimming: 4 bases; junction bases outside the gene matches: 14. The CDR3 has 18 amino acids. Germline-derived CDR1 and CDR2 are SGHVS and FQNEAQ. The CDR3 spells CASSALAGVRVGADTQYF. In DNA form, the CDR3 reads TGTGCCAGCAGCGCACTAGCGGGAGTTAGAGTTGGGGCAGATACGCAGTATTTT.

This clonotype was picked up many times. The chain couples TRBV20-1 to TRBJ1-1; D unclear. Germline CDR1 DFQATT, CDR2 SNEGSKA (reference sequence). The V end lost 6 bases, the J end lost 0 bases, and 20 bases lay between the germline ends. CDR3 size: 16 residues. CDR3 coding DNA: TGCAGTGCGCTTGGACGGAGGGCCCCTATGAACACTGAAGCTTTCTTT. The encoded protein is CSALGRRAPMNTEAFF.

This clonotype was seen at least ten times. The rearrangement joins TRBV20-1 to TRBJ1-2; weak D call: TRBD1 (5 bases). This CDR3 has 17 amino acids. Germline-derived CDR1 and CDR2 are DFQATT and SNEGSKA (reference sequence). The V gene lost 3 bases and the J gene lost 4 bases, with 24 bases spanning the gap. The CDR3 coding sequence is TGCAGTGCTAGCTTCGGGACTCCTCATGGCAAAGGCTATGGCTACACCTTC. As protein: CSASFGTPHGKGYGYTF.

The chain links TRBV5-1 to TRBJ2-3; 9 positions match TRBD1. CDR3 length equals 16 residues. Per germline, CDR1 SGHRS and CDR2 YFSETQ. After removal of 2 bases from V and 5 bases from J, the junction contained 9 bases not matched to a gene. The CDR3 region is CASSLRAGTGRDTQYF. Written as DNA, the CDR3 is TGCGCCAGCAGCTTAAGAGCCGGGACAGGGCGAGATACGCAGTATTTT.

About this clonotype itself: This may stem from a read error, because a much larger clone lies one nucleotide away. The V gene is TRBV12-3 or TRBV12-4, the J gene TRBJ2-1; possible D gene TRBD1, 9 bases. This CDR3 has 18 amino acids. Here the CDR3 DNA reads TGTGCCTGCAGTTTAGCGGGACAGGGTATCGGAGTGCACAATGAGCAGTTCTTC. It translates to CACSLAGQGIGVHNEQFF.

This clonotype occurred a few times. The chain joins TRBV6-1 to TRBJ2-1; a weak D match, TRBD2 (6 bases). This CDR3 region has 13 residues. Germline V gives CDR1 MNHNS, CDR2 SASEGT. V lost 6 bases, J lost 4 bases, and 10 bases lay in between. CDR3 DNA sequence: TGTGCCAGCAGGTGGGAGGCATACAATGAGCAGTTCTTC. Protein product: CASRWEAYNEQFF.

This clonotype occurred a few times. This chain joins TRBV18 and TRBJ2-1, with 10 bases fitting TRBD1. The CDR3 contains 16 residues. The germline CDR1 and CDR2 sequences are KGHSH and LQKENI. Trimming took 3 bases from V and 4 from J; bases not matched to a gene: 6. CDR3 nucleotides: TGTGCCAGCTCACCGCCTACGGGACAGGGGTACAATGAGCAGTTCTTC. Protein product: CASSPPTGQGYNEQFF.

This clonotype was seen only a few times. The chain employs TRBV10-3 and TRBJ2-3, with 7 nucleotides matching TRBD2. The germline gives CDR1 ENHRY, CDR2 SYGVKD. Trimming cost V 0 bases and J 5 bases; bases outside gene matches: 2. CDR3 length: 14 amino acids. CDR3 coding DNA: TGTGCCATCAGTGAGTCGGCTAGCGGAGATACGCAGTATTTT. Encoded protein: CAISESASGDTQYF.

The J gene is TRBJ2-7, the V gene TRBV4-1, with D possibly being TRBD1 (6 bases). CDR3 length: 15 amino acids. Germline values: CDR1 MGHRA, CDR2 YSYEKL. Trimming left V 0 bases short and J 3 bases short, with 12 bases between. The CDR3 coding sequence is TGCGCCAGCAGCCAAGAAGGTAGAGGGGGCTACGAGCAGTACTTC. Its protein product is CASSQEGRGGYEQYF.

This clonotype occurred a few times. The CDR3 sequence is CSAREPGQGIYEQYF. The CDR3 coding sequence is TGCAGTGCTAGAGAGCCGGGACAGGGAATCTACGAGCAGTACTTC. The chain uses TRBV20-1 and TRBJ2-7; 9 nucleotides line up with TRBD1. V was clipped by 0 bases and J by 3 bases; unmatched bases: 6. CDR1 DFQATT and CDR2 SNEGSKA come from the germline V gene (reference sequence). The CDR3 spans 15 residues.

The CDR3 bases are TGTGCCAGCAAGGTAGCGGGGGGGTACAATGAGCAGTTCTTC. Translating gives CASKVAGGYNEQFF. The chain recombines TRBV12-3 or TRBV12-4 with TRBJ2-1; 11 bases align to TRBD2. CDR3 length: 14 amino acids. Unmatched junction bases numbered 3, after V lost 7 bases and J lost 4 bases.

This clonotype has just a few counts. V and J are TRBV4-1 and TRBJ2-6; D ambiguous. From germline, CDR1 is MGHRA and CDR2 YSYEKL. V lost 3 bases and J 1 base, leaving 10 bases between the germline ends. The CDR3 is 16 residues long. The CDR3 region is CASSHSVGSGANVLTF. The CDR3 nucleotides read TGCGCCAGCAGCCATTCGGTAGGGTCTGGGGCCAACGTCCTGACTTTC.

This clonotype was recorded many times. CDR3 protein: CASSLPLAGQETQYF. The CDR3, as DNA: TGTGCCAGCAGTCTACCTCTTGCCGGTCAAGAGACCCAGTACTTC. The rearrangement uses TRBV28 and TRBJ2-5, with no clear D. The CDR3 extends over 15 amino acids. The V gene lost 5 bases and the J gene lost 2 bases, with 15 bases spanning the gap. Germline V gene data show CDR1 as MDHEN and CDR2 as SYDVKM.

This clonotype was recorded a few times. The chain links TRBV5-1 to TRBJ1-2; D gene unclear. Germline V gives CDR1 SGHRS, CDR2 YFSETQ. Trimming shortened V by 0 bases and J by 3 bases, and 12 bases separated the two germline ends. This CDR3 region has 15 residues. CDR3 nucleotide sequence: TGCGCCAGCAGCTTGGATCTGACCACCTACTATGGCTACACCTTC. This encodes CASSLDLTTYYGYTF.

V gene TRBV20-1 combines with J gene TRBJ1-5; 11 bases fit TRBD1. CDR1 and CDR2 from the germline V gene are DFQATT and SNEGSKA (reference sequence). V dropped 0 bases and J dropped 1; count of bases not matched to a gene: 11. There are 19 residues in the CDR3. The CDR3 sequence is CSARDRGQGAFLSNQPQHF. The CDR3 coding sequence is TGCAGTGCTAGAGATCGTGGACAGGGGGCGTTTTTAAGCAATCAGCCCCAGCATTTT.

In DNA form, the CDR3 reads TGCGCCAGCAGCCAGCCCGGACTAGCGGGAGTAGCCGGGGAGCTGTTTTTT. Residues: CASSQPGLAGVAGELFF. This chain uses TRBV4-1 with TRBJ2-2; 13 bases are a match to TRBD2. Trimming removed 3 bases from V and 6 bases from J; junction bases left unmatched: 7. The CDR3 loop spans 17 amino acids. Per germline, CDR1 MGHRA and CDR2 YSYEKL.

This chain links TRBV20-1 with TRBJ2-7; possibly TRBD1 for D (5 bases). CDR1 is DFQATT and CDR2 is SNEGSKA in the germline V gene (reference sequence). There are 15 residues in the CDR3. Trimming shortened V by 1 base and J by 2 bases, and 15 bases separated the two germline ends. The CDR3 loop reads CSARADRDRPYEQYF. CDR3 DNA: TGCAGTGCTAGAGCCGACAGAGACAGACCCTACGAGCAGTACTTC.

This clonotype was counted many times. J is TRBJ2-7 and V is TRBV5-1; 7 positions match TRBD2. V dropped 7 bases and J dropped 1; count of bases not matched to a gene: 11. The CDR3 has 15 amino acids. Germline CDR1 reads SGHRS; CDR2 reads YFSETQ. The chain's CDR3 is CASSEPSGLSYEQYF. DNA for the CDR3: TGCGCCAGCTCGGAACCTAGCGGCCTATCCTACGAGCAGTACTTC.

This clonotype turned up a few times. The chain has TRBV25-1 and TRBJ2-1; D uncertain. V lost 3 bases and J lost 3, with 12 bases in between. In germline, CDR1 is MGHDK, CDR2 SYGVNS. This CDR3 has 15 residues. CDR3 sequence: CASSDPGGYYNEQFF. CDR3 DNA sequence: TGTGCCAGCAGTGATCCCGGCGGCTACTACAATGAGCAGTTCTTC.

This clonotype has a handful of counts. The gene calls are TRBV4-1 and TRBJ2-7; 8 bases align to TRBD2. Germline loops: CDR1 MGHRA, CDR2 YSYEKL. The junction had 13 bases not matched to a gene; V was cut back by 0 bases and J by 3 bases. CDR3 size: 18 residues. The CDR3 coding sequence is TGCGCCAGCAGCCAAGAACCCCACTCGGGACTAGGCTACTACGAGCAGTACTTC. Protein sequence: CASSQEPHSGLGYYEQYF.

This clonotype was counted many times. The J gene is TRBJ2-3, the V gene TRBV5-1; D possibly corresponds to TRBD2 (6 bases). Germline CDR1 and CDR2: SGHRS and YFSETQ. Trimming shortened V by 2 bases and J by 2 bases, and 12 bases separated the two germline ends. CDR3 length: 15 residues. The CDR3 nucleotides read TGCGCCAGCAGCTTCGCGGGACTTTTCACAGATACGCAGTATTTT. This sequence encodes CASSFAGLFTDTQYF. Drawing the rest from reference TRBV5-1 and TRBJ2-3, the complete variable domain is KAGVTQTPRYLIKTRGQQVTLSCSPISGHRSVSWYQQTPGQGLQFLFEYFSETQRNKGNFPGRFSGRQFSNSRSEMNVSTLELGDSALYLCASSFAGLFTDTQYFGPGTRLTVL.

This clonotype occurred a few times. The chain links TRBV5-1 to TRBJ2-5; 11 nucleotides line up with TRBD2. Germline CDR1 SGHRS, CDR2 YFSETQ. V lost 4 bases, J lost 7 bases, and 9 bases stayed unmatched. This CDR3 is built from 15 residues. The CDR3 nucleotides read TGCGCCAGCAGCGATAGCGGGGGGGGTCCTTCGACCCAGTACTTC. It yields the protein CASSDSGGGPSTQYF.